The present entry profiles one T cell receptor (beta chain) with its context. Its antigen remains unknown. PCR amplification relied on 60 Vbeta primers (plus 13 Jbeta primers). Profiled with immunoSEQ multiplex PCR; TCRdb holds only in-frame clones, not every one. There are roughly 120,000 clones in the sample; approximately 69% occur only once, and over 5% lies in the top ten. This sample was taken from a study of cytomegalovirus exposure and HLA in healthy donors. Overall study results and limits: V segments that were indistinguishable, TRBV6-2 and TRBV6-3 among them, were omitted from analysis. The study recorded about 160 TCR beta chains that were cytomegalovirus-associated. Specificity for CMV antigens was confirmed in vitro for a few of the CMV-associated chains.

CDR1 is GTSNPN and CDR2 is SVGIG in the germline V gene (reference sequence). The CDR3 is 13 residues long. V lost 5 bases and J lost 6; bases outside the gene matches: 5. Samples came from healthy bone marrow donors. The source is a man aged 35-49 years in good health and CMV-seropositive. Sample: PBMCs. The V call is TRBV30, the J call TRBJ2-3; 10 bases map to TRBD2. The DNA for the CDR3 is TGTGCCTGGTCAGCGGGGGGGCGGGATACGCAGTATTTT. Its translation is CAWSAGGRDTQYF.